The rows below give T cell receptor beta chains drawn from one sample of a study of blood T cell repertoires in COVID-19. The assay was immunoSEQ multiplex PCR, and TCRdb's table has in-frame clones only and misses some. This table has 100,000 to 150,000 clones, about 83% appearing once. What was sequenced was peripheral blood. The receptors here all came from a man aged 55-75 years with acute or convalescent COVID-19. Both conserved end residues are part of each CDR3. Fields, in order: CDR3 DNA, CDR3 protein, clone size, D gene, V gene, J gene. A D gene is named only where the DNA matches it firmly. Some rows mark clone size as missing; the rest say once, few, many or name a class of expanded clone.

cdr3_nt: TGTGCCAGCAGCCCGAACCCCCACAGGGGGGATTATGGCTACACCTTC
cdr3_aa: CASSPNPHRGDYGYTF
clone_size: once
d_call: TRBD1
v_call: TRBV11-2
j_call: TRBJ1-2

cdr3_nt: TGTGCCATCAGTCGGGGGTTAGAAAGCAATCAGCCCCAGCATTTT
cdr3_aa: CAISRGLESNQPQHF
clone_size: -
d_call: -
v_call: TRBV10-3
j_call: TRBJ1-5

cdr3_nt: TGCGCCAGCAGCTTGAGGGGGGGTTCAGAGACCCAGTACTTC
cdr3_aa: CASSLRGGSETQYF
clone_size: -
d_call: -
v_call: TRBV5-1
j_call: TRBJ2-5

cdr3_nt: TGTGCCAGCAGCTTAGTCGAGACACACTACGAGCAGTACTTC
cdr3_aa: CASSLVETHYEQYF
clone_size: few
d_call: -
v_call: TRBV7-9
j_call: TRBJ2-7

cdr3_nt: TGTGCCAGCAAGGGGGGACAGTTTAATCAGCCCCAGCATTTT
cdr3_aa: CASKGGQFNQPQHF
clone_size: -
d_call: TRBD1
v_call: TRBV16
j_call: TRBJ1-5

cdr3_nt: TGTGCCAGCAAGGAGGGGGCCTATACTGGAAACACCATATATTTT
cdr3_aa: CASKEGAYTGNTIYF
clone_size: once
d_call: TRBD1
v_call: TRBV6-5
j_call: TRBJ1-3

cdr3_nt: TGTGCCAGCAGTTTTGGAGGGGAAGAGATTGAGCAGTTCTTC
cdr3_aa: CASSFGGEEIEQFF
clone_size: -
d_call: -
v_call: TRBV28
j_call: TRBJ2-1

cdr3_nt: TGTGCCAGCAGCCAGGGGACTAGCGAGGCAGATACGCAGTATTTT
cdr3_aa: CASSQGTSEADTQYF
clone_size: -
d_call: TRBD2
v_call: TRBV4-2
j_call: TRBJ2-3

cdr3_nt: TGCGCCAGCAGCCCTGGACAGTCTAACTATGGCTACACCTTC
cdr3_aa: CASSPGQSNYGYTF
clone_size: once
d_call: -
v_call: TRBV5-1
j_call: TRBJ1-2

cdr3_nt: TGTGCCAGTAGTAGGACAGGGGGCTTCAGCTCCTACAATGAGCAGTTCTTC
cdr3_aa: CASSRTGGFSSYNEQFF
clone_size: few
d_call: TRBD1
v_call: TRBV19
j_call: TRBJ2-1

cdr3_nt: TGCGCCAGCAGCCAAGATAGCGGGAGTAGCTCCTACGAGCAGTACTTC
cdr3_aa: CASSQDSGSSSYEQYF
clone_size: many
d_call: TRBD2
v_call: TRBV4-1
j_call: TRBJ2-7

cdr3_nt: TGCGCCAGCAGCTTCCGGGGAAGCACTGAAGCTTTCTTT
cdr3_aa: CASSFRGSTEAFF
clone_size: -
d_call: -
v_call: TRBV5-1
j_call: TRBJ1-1

cdr3_nt: TGTGCCAGCAGTCGGGACAGGGTCACTGAAGCTTTCTTT
cdr3_aa: CASSRDRVTEAFF
clone_size: -
d_call: TRBD1
v_call: TRBV27
j_call: TRBJ1-1

cdr3_nt: TGTGCCAGCAGTTTAGGGGGGTCCGGGGAGCTGTTTTTT
cdr3_aa: CASSLGGSGELFF
clone_size: -
d_call: -
v_call: TRBV28
j_call: TRBJ2-2

cdr3_nt: TGTGCCAGCAGCTTAATTCTAGCGGGAGCTCTGTACTTC
cdr3_aa: CASSLILAGALYF
clone_size: -
d_call: TRBD2
v_call: TRBV11-3
j_call: TRBJ2-7

cdr3_nt: TGTGCCAGCAGTGACGCGGGGATTCGGAATTCACCCCTCCACTTT
cdr3_aa: CASSDAGIRNSPLHF
clone_size: once
d_call: -
v_call: TRBV25-1
j_call: TRBJ1-6

cdr3_nt: TGTGCCAGCACCCCGGGGGTTCGGCCCCAGCATTTT
cdr3_aa: CASTPGVRPQHF
clone_size: -
d_call: -
v_call: TRBV27
j_call: TRBJ1-5

cdr3_nt: TGTGCCATCAGTAGGGGGCTAAATGAAAAACTGTTTTTT
cdr3_aa: CAISRGLNEKLFF
clone_size: -
d_call: TRBD1
v_call: TRBV10-3
j_call: TRBJ1-4

cdr3_nt: TGTGCCAGCAGCGTAGCTGGGACAGAGCAGTTCTTC
cdr3_aa: CASSVAGTEQFF
clone_size: -
d_call: -
v_call: TRBV9
j_call: TRBJ2-1

cdr3_nt: TGTGCCAGCAGTGTTGGCGGGGATGAAGCTTTCTTT
cdr3_aa: CASSVGGDEAFF
clone_size: -
d_call: -
v_call: TRBV2
j_call: TRBJ1-1

cdr3_nt: TGTGCCAGCAGGCGCCCGGGGGCTGGAAACACCATATATTTT
cdr3_aa: CASRRPGAGNTIYF
clone_size: -
d_call: -
v_call: TRBV28
j_call: TRBJ1-3

cdr3_nt: TGTGCCAGCACTGCCGGTTTCGGCAGGAATGAGCAGTTCTTC
cdr3_aa: CASTAGFGRNEQFF
clone_size: -
d_call: -
v_call: TRBV2
j_call: TRBJ2-1

cdr3_nt: TGCGCCAGCAGCCCCGGTGGACATGGGGATGGCTACACCTTC
cdr3_aa: CASSPGGHGDGYTF
clone_size: once
d_call: -
v_call: TRBV5-1
j_call: TRBJ1-2

cdr3_nt: TGTGCCAGCAGCGCCGACAGGGGTGCAGATACGCAGTATTTT
cdr3_aa: CASSADRGADTQYF
clone_size: -
d_call: TRBD1
v_call: TRBV9
j_call: TRBJ2-3

cdr3_nt: TGTGCCAGCAGTGAGATCAGAAATCAGCCCCAGCATTTT
cdr3_aa: CASSEIRNQPQHF
clone_size: -
d_call: -
v_call: TRBV2
j_call: TRBJ1-5

cdr3_nt: TGCGCCAGCAGCCCCTTTCCAACAGAACAGCCCCAGCATTTT
cdr3_aa: CASSPFPTEQPQHF
clone_size: -
d_call: -
v_call: TRBV5-1
j_call: TRBJ1-5